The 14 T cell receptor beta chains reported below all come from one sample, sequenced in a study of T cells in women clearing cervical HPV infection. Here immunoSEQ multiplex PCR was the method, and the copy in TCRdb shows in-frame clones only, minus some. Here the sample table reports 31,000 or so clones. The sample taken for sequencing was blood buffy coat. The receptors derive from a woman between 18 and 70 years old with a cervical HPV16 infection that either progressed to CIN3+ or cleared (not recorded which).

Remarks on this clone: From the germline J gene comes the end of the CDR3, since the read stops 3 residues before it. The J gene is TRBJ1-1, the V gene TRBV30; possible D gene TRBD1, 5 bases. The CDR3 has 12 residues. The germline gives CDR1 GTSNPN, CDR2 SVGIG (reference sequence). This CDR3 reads CAWSVLRGGAFF. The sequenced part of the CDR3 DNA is TGTGCCTGGAGTGTACTGAGGGGTGGT.

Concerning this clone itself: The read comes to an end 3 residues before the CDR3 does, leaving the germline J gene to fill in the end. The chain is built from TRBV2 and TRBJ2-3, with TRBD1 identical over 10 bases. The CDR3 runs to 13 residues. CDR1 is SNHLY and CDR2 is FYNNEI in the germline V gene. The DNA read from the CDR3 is TGTGCCAGCAGTGAGGGACAGGGGACGACG. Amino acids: CASSEGQGTT. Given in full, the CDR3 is CASSEGQGTTQYF.

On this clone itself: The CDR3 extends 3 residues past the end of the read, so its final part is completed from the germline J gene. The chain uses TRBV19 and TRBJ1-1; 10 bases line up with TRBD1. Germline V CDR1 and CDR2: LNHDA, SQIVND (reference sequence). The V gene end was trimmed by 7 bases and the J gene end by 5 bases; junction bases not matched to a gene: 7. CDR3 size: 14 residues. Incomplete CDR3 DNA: TGTGCCAGTACCTCTTGGGACAGGGGAACTGAA. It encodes CASTSWDRGTE. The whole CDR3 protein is CASTSWDRGTEAFF.

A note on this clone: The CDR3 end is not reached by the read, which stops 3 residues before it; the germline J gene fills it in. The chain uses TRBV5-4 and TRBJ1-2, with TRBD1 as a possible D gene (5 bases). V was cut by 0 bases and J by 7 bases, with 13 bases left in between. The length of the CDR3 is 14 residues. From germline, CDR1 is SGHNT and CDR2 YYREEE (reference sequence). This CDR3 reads CASSLETGRGGYTF. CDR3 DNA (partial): TGTGCCAGCAGCTTGGAAACAGGACGAGGTGGC.

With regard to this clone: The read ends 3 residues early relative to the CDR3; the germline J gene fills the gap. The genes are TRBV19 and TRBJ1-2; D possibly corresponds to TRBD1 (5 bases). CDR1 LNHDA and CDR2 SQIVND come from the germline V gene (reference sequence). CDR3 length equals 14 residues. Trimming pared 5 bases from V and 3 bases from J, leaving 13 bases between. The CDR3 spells CASSDQGGYYGYTF. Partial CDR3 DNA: TGTGCCAGTAGTGATCAGGGTGGATACTATGGC.

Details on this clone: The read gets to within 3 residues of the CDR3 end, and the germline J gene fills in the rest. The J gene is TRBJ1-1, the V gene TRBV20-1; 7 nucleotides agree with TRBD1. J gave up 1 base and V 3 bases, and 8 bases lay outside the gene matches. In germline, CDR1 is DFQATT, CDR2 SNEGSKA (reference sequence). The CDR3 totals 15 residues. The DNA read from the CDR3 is TGCAGTGCTAGGGCACTTGGGACAGAGAACACTGAA. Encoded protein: CSARALGTENTE. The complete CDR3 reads CSARALGTENTEAFF.

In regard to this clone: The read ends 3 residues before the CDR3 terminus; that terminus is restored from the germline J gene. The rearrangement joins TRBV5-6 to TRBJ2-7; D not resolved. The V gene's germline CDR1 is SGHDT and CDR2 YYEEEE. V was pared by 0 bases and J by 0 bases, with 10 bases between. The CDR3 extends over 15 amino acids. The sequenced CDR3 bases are TGTGCCAGCAGCTTGGGTACAGTTAGCTCCTACGAG. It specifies CASSLGTVSSYE. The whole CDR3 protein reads CASSLGTVSSYEQYF.

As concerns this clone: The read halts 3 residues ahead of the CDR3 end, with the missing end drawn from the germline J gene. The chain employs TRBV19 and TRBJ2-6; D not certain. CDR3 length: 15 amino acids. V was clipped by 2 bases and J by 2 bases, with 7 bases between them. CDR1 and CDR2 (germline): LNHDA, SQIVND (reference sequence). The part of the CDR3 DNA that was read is TGTGCCAGTAGTATAAGCGCCCCTGGGGCCAACGTC. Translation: CASSISAPGANV. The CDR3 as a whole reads CASSISAPGANVLTF.

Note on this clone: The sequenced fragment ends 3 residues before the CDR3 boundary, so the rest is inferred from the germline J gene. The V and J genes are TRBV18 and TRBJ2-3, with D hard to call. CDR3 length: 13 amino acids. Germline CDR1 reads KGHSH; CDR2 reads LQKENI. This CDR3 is CASSPIESGSQYF. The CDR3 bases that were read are TGTGCCAGCTCACCAATAGAGTCCGGTTCG.

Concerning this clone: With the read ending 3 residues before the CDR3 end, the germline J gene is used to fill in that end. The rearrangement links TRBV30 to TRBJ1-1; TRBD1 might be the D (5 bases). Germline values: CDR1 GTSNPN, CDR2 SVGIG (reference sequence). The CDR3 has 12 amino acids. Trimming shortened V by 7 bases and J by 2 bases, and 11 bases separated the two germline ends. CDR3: CALTVQNTEAFF. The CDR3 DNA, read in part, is TGTGCCTTGACAGTGCAAAACACTGAA.

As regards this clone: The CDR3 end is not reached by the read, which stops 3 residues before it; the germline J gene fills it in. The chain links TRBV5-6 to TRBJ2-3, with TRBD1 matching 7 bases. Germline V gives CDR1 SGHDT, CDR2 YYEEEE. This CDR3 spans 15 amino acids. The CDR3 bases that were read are TGTGCCAGCAGCTTGGTTGGTGGGACAGCGGAGACG. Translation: CASSLVGGTAET. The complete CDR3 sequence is CASSLVGGTAETQYF.

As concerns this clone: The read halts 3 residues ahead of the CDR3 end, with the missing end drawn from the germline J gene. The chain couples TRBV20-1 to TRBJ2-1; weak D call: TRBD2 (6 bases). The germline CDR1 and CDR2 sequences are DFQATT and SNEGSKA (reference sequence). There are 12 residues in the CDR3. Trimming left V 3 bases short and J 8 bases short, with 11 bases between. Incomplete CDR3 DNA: TGCAGTGCTAGTCGCGGGGTCGATGAG. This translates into CSASRGVDE. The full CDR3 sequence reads CSASRGVDEQFF.

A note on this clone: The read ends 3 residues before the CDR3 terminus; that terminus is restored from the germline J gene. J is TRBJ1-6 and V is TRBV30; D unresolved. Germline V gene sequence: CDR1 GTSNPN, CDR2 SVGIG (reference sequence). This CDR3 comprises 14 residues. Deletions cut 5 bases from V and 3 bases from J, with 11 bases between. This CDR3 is CAWCMSLYNSPLHF. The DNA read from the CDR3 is TGTGCCTGGTGTATGAGCCTCTATAATTCACCC. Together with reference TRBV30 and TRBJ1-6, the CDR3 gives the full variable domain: SQTIHQWPATLVQPVGSPLSLECTVEGTSNPNLYWYRQAAGRGLQLLFYSVGIGQISSEVPQNLSASRPQDRQFILSSKKLLLSDSGFYLCAWCMSLYNSPLHFGNGTRLTVT.

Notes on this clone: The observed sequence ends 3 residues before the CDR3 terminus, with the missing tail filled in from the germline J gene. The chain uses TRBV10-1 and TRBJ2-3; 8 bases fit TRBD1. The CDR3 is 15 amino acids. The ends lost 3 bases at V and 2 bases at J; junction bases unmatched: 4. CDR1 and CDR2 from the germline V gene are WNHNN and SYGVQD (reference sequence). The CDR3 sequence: CASSEGTGLTDTQYF. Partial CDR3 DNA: TGCGCCAGCAGTGAAGGGACAGGACTCACAGATACG.